This T cell receptor (beta chain) is drawn from a study of CD8+ T cells in alopecia areata. The CDR3 contains 13 residues. The ends lost 5 bases at V and 7 bases at J; junction bases unmatched: 3. CDR1 and CDR2 (germline): SEHNR, FQNEAQ (reference sequence). Investigators sorted PBMCs to obtain both CD4+ and CD8+ T cells. cDNA serving as the sequencing template came from extracted, reverse transcribed RNA. The data were produced by immunoSEQ multiplex PCR, yet TCRdb's version contains in-frame clones alone and is incomplete. The table records about 140,000 clones, roughly 50% of them present only once. This clone was detected only once. The antigen is undetermined. Study observations and caveats: Across lesional scalp, and particularly alopecia totalis/universalis, clonality surpassed that of normal scalp. Sharing of TCRs across patients appeared less clear than in mice, possibly for HLA-related reasons. In scalp samples, resident alphabeta T cells of normal skin are also sequenced.

The source material was CD4+ T cells sorted from blood. V and J are TRBV7-9 and TRBJ2-2; 8 nucleotides agree with TRBD1. The source is a human donor in good health. The CDR3 protein is CASSRQGNGELFF. The CDR3 nucleotides read TGTGCCAGCAGCAGACAGGGGAACGGGGAGCTGTTTTTT.